This T cell receptor beta chain was sequenced in a study of CD4 T cells in relation to SARS-CoV-2 and coronaviruses. About the study: Shared crossreactive spike epitopes were mapped to their HLA restriction.

Unexposed donor CD4+ T cells date from about 2011-2019, before the COVID-19 pandemic. Isolation of CD4+ T cells took place after roughly nine days in culture. Testing used SARS-CoV-2 S/N and four cold-coronavirus spikes on unexposed-donor CD4+ T cells, cells permitting. V dropped 0 bases and J dropped 4 bases, with 12 bases sitting between them. This CDR3 has 15 residues. Germline CDR1 SGHRS, CDR2 YFSETQ. In the case of this clone: The antigen remains unidentified.

Clones were sequenced by immunoSEQ multiplex PCR, and TCRdb holds only the in-frame ones, with some missing. The table has some 14,000 clones, under 80% seen once; the top ten hold 15% to 20%. The source is a human donor in good health. This chain links TRBV5-1 with TRBJ2-3; D uncertain. The sample comprised CD4+ T cells from PBMCs, cultured in vitro. CDR3 amino acids: CASSLGSSGADTQYF. CDR3 sequence (DNA): TGCGCCAGCAGCTTGGGGTCAAGTGGCGCAGATACGCAGTATTTT.